This paragraph covers one T cell receptor (beta chain) sequence. These data are taken from a study of blood T cell repertoires in COVID-19. About the study: There were acute and convalescent COVID-19 samples, and they came from the United States, Italy and Spain. From T cells, B-cell-depleted T cells, or PBMCs came the material, which was cDNA or gDNA.

Germline lookup yields CDR1 SNHLY and CDR2 FYNNEI. The CDR3 loop spans 15 amino acids. With 6 bases clipped from V and 5 bases from J, the junction kept 11 bases outside the gene matches. Original processing methods: Reference gene primer amplification in the assay estimated nucleated cell counts. The method was immunoSEQ multiplex PCR; TCRdb's version includes in-frame clones alone and lacks a portion of them. V, J and clone size are those of that table, while D and trimming were read from the DNA. The data hold under 350,000 clones, with nearly 90% observed a single time. The J gene is TRBJ2-5, the V gene TRBV2; 8 positions agree with TRBD1. Material for sequencing was peripheral blood. The sequence came from a woman younger than 45 with COVID-19, enrolled during active disease. The CDR3 loop reads CASRRTGRARETQYF. The CDR3 DNA reads as TGTGCCAGCAGGAGGACAGGGCGAGCACGGGAGACCCAGTACTTC.